Listed below are T cell receptor beta chains from one sample, sequenced in a study of cytomegalovirus exposure and HLA in healthy donors. The repertoire was sequenced with immunoSEQ multiplex PCR; TCRdb's copy has only in-frame clones and lacks some. The table records over 100,000 clones, roughly 69% of them present only once. Sequencing was carried out using PBMCs. These receptors were obtained from a woman in her 70s in good health and CMV-seropositive. Each CDR3 is given without its conserved first and last residue. Where a row states a size, it is once, few, many or the class of an expanded clone; other rows omit it.

clone size	J gene	V gene	CDR3 protein
-	TRBJ2-1	TRBV6-4	ASSQNFLAGDEQF
-	TRBJ2-2	TRBV10-2	ASSAPGGELF
-	TRBJ2-6	TRBV10-3	AISEPIPVTSGDPRANVLT
-	TRBJ1-6	TRBV30	AWRDIGGNNSPLH
few	TRBJ1-5	TRBV18	ASSPFIVGEPQH
few	TRBJ1-2	TRBV2	ASGTGNYGYT
-	TRBJ2-2	TRBV18	ASSPGAGLNTGELF
-	TRBJ1-1	TRBV4-2	ASSLGQGQEAF
-	TRBJ2-3	TRBV21-1	ASSKGYWTGGTQY
once	TRBJ2-3	TRBV5-1	ASSEPATDTQY
-	TRBJ1-1	TRBV20-1	SASLRGEAF
-	TRBJ1-3	TRBV2	ASSAGTGGGYTIY
-	TRBJ1-2	TRBV5-6	ASSNFLVQGNYGYT
-	TRBJ2-5	TRBV9	ASSEGSRTQY
-	TRBJ2-3	TRBV6-5	ASSLWGLTDTQY
-	TRBJ1-2	TRBV6-1	ASSERGALGYT
-	TRBJ2-7	TRBV6-1	ASRGTLYEQY
-	TRBJ1-3	TRBV30	AWGIGTDSGNTIY
-	TRBJ2-1	TRBV27	ASSLRAGGYNEQF
-	TRBJ2-1	TRBV9	ASSLPAGGANEQF
-	TRBJ1-2	TRBV30	AWSSLRGVGA
-	TRBJ1-2	TRBV7-9	ASSRQTQGSLYGYT
few	TRBJ2-1	TRBV6-5	ASRIAGGHEQF
few	TRBJ2-3	TRBV9	ASSVGQGYDTQY
-	TRBJ2-5	TRBV10-2	ASTRGLAGVETQY
few	TRBJ1-6	TRBV2	ASSEDSRSPLH
-	TRBJ1-1	TRBV7-2	ASSRGTGGTEAF
-	TRBJ2-1	TRBV5-1	ASSLEQLSSYNEQF
few	TRBJ1-1	TRBV7-8	ASSSGGPGEAF
-	TRBJ1-4	TRBV5-1	ASSGQGATNEKLF
-	TRBJ1-5	TRBV7-9	ASSATPWQGGNQPQH
-	TRBJ1-4	TRBV27	ASSSLGLPEKLF
-	TRBJ1-2	TRBV4-1	ASSQDRGQGDGYT
once	TRBJ2-7	TRBV30	AWSVQGVTYEQY
-	TRBJ2-3	TRBV7-2	ASSLTGGGADTQY
-	TRBJ2-4	TRBV13	ASSSGQILAKNIQY
-	TRBJ2-1	TRBV7-7	ASSSRSGGAYNEQF
few	TRBJ1-2	TRBV11-3	ASSQGAAADGYT
-	TRBJ2-7	TRBV7-9	ASSPKGLLYEQY
-	TRBJ2-3	TRBV19	ASSGRGGLGTDTQY
once	TRBJ1-2	TRBV5-1	ASRLTGTGQDGYT
-	TRBJ2-7	TRBV29-1	SVEGVINRGQGAYEQY
-	TRBJ1-6	TRBV2	ASRGTGNSPLH
-	TRBJ1-6	TRBV5-1	ASSVGQGASPLH
few	TRBJ1-2	TRBV7-9	ASSASRQTNYGYT
once	TRBJ1-2	TRBV6-5	ASSSGQLMGYT
few	TRBJ2-3	TRBV30	AWTRVAQGVSDTQY
-	TRBJ2-1	TRBV19	ATGQGVYEQF
-	TRBJ1-1	TRBV29-1	SVERVLNTEAF
once	TRBJ2-1	TRBV6-5	ASSYSTGYNEQF
-	TRBJ1-1	TRBV7-9	ASSEDSPEAF
-	TRBJ2-5	TRBV7-7	ASSVSGGAETQY
-	TRBJ2-3	TRBV2	ASSEWWGGGATDTQY
-	TRBJ2-5	TRBV6-5	ASSYSVGGPGETQY
-	TRBJ1-1	TRBV25-1	ASSESGRGMNTEAF
few	TRBJ1-6	TRBV11-2	ASTFRREGSPLH
-	TRBJ2-6	TRBV6-6	AGGISGANVLT
-	TRBJ2-7	TRBV5-5	ASSSVGGYEQY
few	TRBJ1-1	TRBV10-3	AISESVTSNTEAF
-	TRBJ2-3	TRBV11-1	ASSLRITDTQY